This T cell receptor (beta chain) appears in the sequencing data of a study of cytomegalovirus exposure and HLA in healthy donors. General observations from the study: Across all donors, roughly uniform sequencing depth was an assumption of the presence/absence analyses.

V lost 0 bases to trimming and J lost 4 bases, with 5 bases between them. Germline V gives CDR1 SGHKS, CDR2 YYEKEE (reference sequence). The CDR3 covers 13 residues. Note on this clone: Its antigen is still unknown.

The primer mix had 60 Vbeta and 13 Jbeta primers. As originally analysed: Among the unique TCR beta chains that a later analysis counted, around 82 million in all, about 11 million were shared. The repertoire was sequenced with immunoSEQ multiplex PCR; TCRdb's copy has only in-frame clones and lacks some. The V and J calls and clone size come from that table; D and trimming were worked out from the DNA. Of some 150,000 clones in the sample, approximately 72% were seen once. V usage is TRBV5-5 and J usage is TRBJ2-1; D not certain. The sample taken for sequencing was PBMCs. The receptor was derived from a human donor in good health. CDR3 sequence reads: CASSLGGYNEQFF. DNA of the CDR3: TGTGCCAGCAGCTTGGGAGGTTACAATGAGCAGTTCTTC.